One sample yielded the 15 T cell receptor beta chains listed below, sequenced in a study of identical twins. TCRdb ran MiXCR on the 5' RACE reads and lists one entry per CDR3 protein. The table lists just under 650,000 distinct CDR3 sequences, around 7.4% of them singletons. These data also featured in a second study, about yellow fever vaccine responses in identical twins.

The specimen was PBMCs. The source is a woman aged 18-29 years in good health.

The gene calls are TRBV7-2 and TRBJ2-7, with TRBD2 identical over 8 bases. Germline values: CDR1 SGHTA, CDR2 FQGNSA. Germline trimming cut 1 base from V and 2 bases from J; bases unmatched to any gene: 7. CDR3 length: 16 amino acids. Here the CDR3 DNA reads TGTGCCAGCAGCTTAGGAGGTAGCGGGATACCCTACGAGCAGTACTTC. Its translation: CASSLGGSGIPYEQYF. Based on the CDR3 plus reference TRBV7-2 and TRBJ2-7, the full variable domain is GAGVSQSPSNKVTEKGKDVELRCDPISGHTALYWYRQSLGQGLEFLIYFQGNSAPDKSGLPSDRFSAERTGGSVSTLTIQRTQQEDSAVYLCASSLGGSGIPYEQYFGPGTRLTVT.

This clonotype was seen repeatedly, ten times or more. The CDR3 DNA follows: TGCGCCAGCAGCTCCGGGACTAGCTCCTACAATGAGCAGTTCTTC. This codes for CASSSGTSSYNEQFF. The genes are TRBV5-1 and TRBJ2-1, with 8 bases lining up with TRBD2. CDR1 SGHRS and CDR2 YFSETQ come from the germline V gene. V trimming: 3 bases; J trimming: 0 bases; junction bases outside the gene matches: 2. This CDR3 region has 15 residues.

This clonotype has ten or more counts. The J gene is TRBJ2-1, the V gene TRBV5-1; 10 nucleotides agree with TRBD1. This CDR3 contains 16 residues. Per germline, CDR1 SGHRS and CDR2 YFSETQ. V was pared by 7 bases and J by 8 bases, with 15 bases of the junction left unmatched. CDR3 coding DNA: TGCGCCAGCCACCCTATAACCCGGGACAGGGGTGATGAGCAGTTCTTC. It is translated as CASHPITRDRGDEQFF.

The J gene is TRBJ1-1, the V gene TRBV20-1; no clear D gene. The V and J ends lost 0 bases and 0 bases respectively, with 14 bases between them. Germline V CDR1 and CDR2: DFQATT, SNEGSKA (reference sequence). This CDR3 is built from 16 residues. The CDR3 sequence is CSARELASWVNTEAFF. For the CDR3, the DNA is TGCAGTGCTAGAGAGTTGGCGAGTTGGGTGAACACTGAAGCTTTCTTT.

This chain uses TRBV5-1 with TRBJ2-7, with 8 bases identical to TRBD2. The junction had 10 bases not matched to a gene; V was cut back by 2 bases and J by 6 bases. The CDR3 has 15 residues. The V gene's germline CDR1 is SGHRS and CDR2 YFSETQ. The CDR3 DNA reads as TGCGCCAGCAGCTTAGGGAGCGGGAGTCTTCGCGAGCAGTACTTC. Its translation: CASSLGSGSLREQYF.

Only a few counts were recorded for this clonotype. This chain connects TRBV6-2 or TRBV6-3 to TRBJ2-1; 8 nucleotides align to TRBD2. Germline loops: CDR1 MNHEY, CDR2 SVGEGT. There are 15 residues in the CDR3. Trimming cost V 7 bases and J 10 bases; bases outside gene matches: 15. In nucleotides, the CDR3 is TGTGCCAGCACCCCCGGGACTAGAATTCATTACGAGCAGTTCTTC. Protein: CASTPGTRIHYEQFF.

This clonotype was counted ten times or more. The CDR3 loop reads CASSVGGTGVNEQFF. The CDR3 DNA sequence: TGTGCCAGCAGCGTAGGCGGGACAGGGGTCAATGAGCAGTTCTTC. The rearrangement links TRBV9 to TRBJ2-1; 10 bases fit TRBD1. Germline V gene sequence: CDR1 SGDLS, CDR2 YYNGEE. This CDR3 is 15 amino acids long. J gave up 6 bases and V 0 bases, and 3 bases lay outside the gene matches.

The chain couples TRBV12-3 or TRBV12-4 to TRBJ2-2; no clear D. The length of the CDR3 is 15 residues. Deletions cut 5 bases from V and 3 bases from J, with 13 bases between. CDR3: CASSPRTDYTGELFF. As DNA, the CDR3 is TGTGCCAGCAGTCCACGGACGGATTACACCGGGGAGCTGTTTTTT.

Many counts were recorded for this clonotype. CDR3 amino acids: CAIRPTLQGMVNNTEAFF. The CDR3 DNA is TGTGCCATCAGGCCCACTCTACAGGGGATGGTGAATAACACTGAAGCTTTCTTT. This rearrangement joins TRBV10-3 to TRBJ1-1, with 7 bases matching TRBD1. Germline-derived CDR1 and CDR2 are ENHRY and SYGVKD. CDR3 length: 18 amino acids. The V gene end was trimmed by 6 bases and the J gene end by 2 bases; junction bases not matched to a gene: 18.

This clonotype has at least ten counts. The chain combines TRBV7-8 with TRBJ2-3; tentatively, D is TRBD2 (5 bases). Germline CDR1 is SGHVS and CDR2 is FQNEAQ. Trimming removed 4 bases from V and 0 bases from J, with 11 bases in between. This CDR3 spans 15 amino acids. In DNA, the CDR3 is TGTGCCAGCAGCTACGGGGTGCCTAGCACAGATACGCAGTATTTT. This sequence encodes CASSYGVPSTDTQYF.

A few counts support this clonotype. The V and J genes are TRBV20-1 and TRBJ2-1; 13 bases align to TRBD2. Germline V gene sequence: CDR1 DFQATT, CDR2 SNEGSKA (reference sequence). The CDR3 is 20 residues long. V was clipped by 0 bases and J by 0 bases; unmatched bases: 11. Here the CDR3 DNA reads TGCAGTGCTAGAGATCGGCTTTTGGGACTAGCGGGACCCTCCTACAATGAGCAGTTCTTC. Encoded protein: CSARDRLLGLAGPSYNEQFF.

The chain is built from TRBV7-9 and TRBJ1-2, with no clear D. V was trimmed by 7 bases and J by 5 bases, leaving 20 bases between them. The CDR3 consists of 15 residues. Germline V lookup: CDR1 SEHNR, CDR2 FQNEAQ (reference sequence). CDR3 protein: CASTTFGPEEYGYTF. CDR3 sequence (DNA): TGTGCCAGCACCACATTCGGGCCCGAGGAGTATGGCTACACCTTC.

This clonotype showed up many times. The CDR3 does not close with the conserved phenylalanine or tryptophan, likely indicating a read error. The CDR3 DNA follows: TGTGCCAGCAAGCAGGGCATCCCTAGCAATCAGCCCCAGCATTCT. Its translation: CASKQGIPSNQPQHS. The V call is TRBV2, the J call TRBJ1-5; possibly TRBD1 for D (5 bases). Germline loops: CDR1 SNHLY, CDR2 FYNNEI. V lost 7 bases to trimming and J lost 0 bases, with 13 bases between them. This CDR3 has 15 residues.

The chain carries TRBV6-5 and TRBJ1-5; no reliable D call. CDR1 is MNHEY and CDR2 is SVGAGI in the germline V gene. V lost 0 bases, J lost 5 bases, and 5 bases lay in between. This CDR3 contains 13 residues. The chain's CDR3 is CASSYSIYQPQHF. The DNA of the CDR3 is TGTGCCAGCAGTTACTCGATATATCAGCCCCAGCATTTT.

At least ten counts were recorded for this clonotype. The chain recombines TRBV5-1 with TRBJ1-4; D remains ambiguous. The V end lost 0 bases, the J end lost 4 bases, and 13 bases lay between the germline ends. Germline CDR1 reads SGHRS; CDR2 reads YFSETQ. The CDR3 is made up of 16 amino acids. This CDR3 is CASSLAEGSINEKLFF. In DNA form, the CDR3 reads TGCGCCAGCAGCTTGGCCGAGGGCAGCATTAATGAAAAACTGTTTTTT.